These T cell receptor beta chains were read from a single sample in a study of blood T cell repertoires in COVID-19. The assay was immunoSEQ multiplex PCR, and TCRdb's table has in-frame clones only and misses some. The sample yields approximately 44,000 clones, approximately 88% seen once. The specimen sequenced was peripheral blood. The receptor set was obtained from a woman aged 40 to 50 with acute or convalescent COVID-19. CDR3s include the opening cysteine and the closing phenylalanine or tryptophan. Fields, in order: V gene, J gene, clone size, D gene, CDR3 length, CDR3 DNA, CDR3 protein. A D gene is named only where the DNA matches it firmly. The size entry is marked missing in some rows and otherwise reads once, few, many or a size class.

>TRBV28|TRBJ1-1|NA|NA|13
TGTGCCAGCAGTTTACAGTTGAACACTGAAGCTTTCTTT
CASSLQLNTEAFF
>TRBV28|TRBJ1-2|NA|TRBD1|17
TGTGCCAGCAGTTTCCCCCTTGGACAGGTGGGGAACTATGGCTACACCTTC
CASSFPLGQVGNYGYTF
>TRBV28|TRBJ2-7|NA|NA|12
TGTGCCAGCAGTTTAGGCTTCTACGAGCAGTACTTC
CASSLGFYEQYF
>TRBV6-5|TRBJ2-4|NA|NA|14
TGTGCCAGCAGCGATTCTAGACGGGTCCCGTTTCAGTACTTC
CASSDSRRVPFQYF
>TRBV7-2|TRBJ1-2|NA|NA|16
TGTGCCAGCAGCTTATTTAATGTGGCAGGGGAATATGGCTACACCTTC
CASSLFNVAGEYGYTF
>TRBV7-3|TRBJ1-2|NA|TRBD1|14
TGTGCCAGCAGCTCGGGGACAGGCTCCTATGGCTACACCTTC
CASSSGTGSYGYTF
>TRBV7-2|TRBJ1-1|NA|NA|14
TGTGCCAGCAGCTTCACAGGGCTGAGCACTGAAGCTTTCTTT
CASSFTGLSTEAFF
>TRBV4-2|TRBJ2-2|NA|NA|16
TGTGCCAGCAGCCATCCGGACAGCGAGAACACCGGGGAGCTGTTTTTT
CASSHPDSENTGELFF
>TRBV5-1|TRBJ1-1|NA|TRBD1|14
TGCGCCAGCAGAGGTACAGGGGCGAACACTGAAGCTTTCTTT
CASRGTGANTEAFF
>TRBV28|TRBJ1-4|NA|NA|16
TGTGCCAGCGCAAAAACAGGGCCTTCTTCTAATGAAAAACTGTTTTTT
CASAKTGPSSNEKLFF
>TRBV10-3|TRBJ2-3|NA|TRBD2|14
TGTGCCACCCTAGGGGGACTAGCCACAGATACGCAGTATTTT
CATLGGLATDTQYF
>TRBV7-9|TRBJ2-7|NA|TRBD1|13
TGTGCCAGCAGACACGGGACAGACGTGGAGCAGTACTTC
CASRHGTDVEQYF
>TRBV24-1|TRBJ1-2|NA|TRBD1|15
TGTGCCACCCGCGGGGAAGCAGGGGGATACTATGGCTACACCTTC
CATRGEAGGYYGYTF
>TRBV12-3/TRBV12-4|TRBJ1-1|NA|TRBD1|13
TGTGCCAGCAGTTTAGCGGACAGGGAGGTTGCTTTCTTT
CASSLADREVAFF
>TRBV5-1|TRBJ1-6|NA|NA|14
TGCGCCAGCAGTGGGGAGGGGAATAATTCACCCCTCCACTTT
CASSGEGNNSPLHF
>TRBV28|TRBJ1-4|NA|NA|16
TGTGCCAGCACCTTGGGGGGGCTACGTTCTAATGAAAAACTGTTTTTT
CASTLGGLRSNEKLFF
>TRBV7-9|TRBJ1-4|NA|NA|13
TGTGCCAGCAGCCCCAAGGGGGAGGAAAAACTGTTTTTT
CASSPKGEEKLFF
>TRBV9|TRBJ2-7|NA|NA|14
TGTGCCAGCGCGGAAGGGGCCGGGTCCTACGAGCAGTACTTC
CASAEGAGSYEQYF
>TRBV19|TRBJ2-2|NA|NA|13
TGTGCCAGTAAACAGGACGGTCATGGGGAGCTGTTTTTT
CASKQDGHGELFF
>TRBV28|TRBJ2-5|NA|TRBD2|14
TGTGCCAGCAACCTACCGGGGGGTCTGGAGACCCAGTACTTC
CASNLPGGLETQYF
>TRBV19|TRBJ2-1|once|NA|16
TGTGCCAGTAGTATCCGGTTCGACAGGTTTGACAATGAGCAGTTCTTC
CASSIRFDRFDNEQFF
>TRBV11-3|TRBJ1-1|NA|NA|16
TGTGCCAGCAGCCCTCCAGGGGCCCCTTTGAACACTGAAGCTTTCTTT
CASSPPGAPLNTEAFF
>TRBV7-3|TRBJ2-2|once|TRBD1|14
TGTGCCAGCAGCCCCGACAGGGGCACCGGGGAGCTGTTTTTT
CASSPDRGTGELFF
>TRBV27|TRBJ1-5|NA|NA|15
TGTGCCAGCAGTTTAGGGTCAGGGGCGGGCCAGCCCCAGCATTTT
CASSLGSGAGQPQHF
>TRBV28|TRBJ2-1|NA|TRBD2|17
TGTGCCAGCAGTTTCCCTAACCCACTAGCGGTGGACAATGAGCAGTTCTTC
CASSFPNPLAVDNEQFF
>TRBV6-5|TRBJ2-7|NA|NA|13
TGTGCCAGCACACAGTCAAGCTCCTACGAGCAGTACTTC
CASTQSSSYEQYF
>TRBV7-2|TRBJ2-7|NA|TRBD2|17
TGTGCCAGCAGCTTAAACTCCGACACCGGGAGGAGCCACGAGCAGTACTTC
CASSLNSDTGRSHEQYF